The rows below give T cell receptor beta chains drawn from one sample of a study of OX40 agonist ivuxolimab in advanced cancers. This table comes from immunoSEQ multiplex PCR, and its TCRdb copy is limited to in-frame clones, with some not included. The sample lists tens of thousands of clones; approximately 89% were seen once. Sequencing was performed on CD4+ or CD8+ T cells sorted from blood, taken in a trial of the OX40 agonist ivuxolimab. The source of these receptors is an adult with an advanced solid tumor such as melanoma, head and neck, liver or kidney cancer. CDR3s include the opening cysteine and the closing phenylalanine or tryptophan. D genes are given only for firm matches. Rows may omit the clone size; those that give it use once, few, many or a size class.

D gene	V gene	clone size	J gene	CDR3 DNA	CDR3 protein
-	TRBV4-1	-	TRBJ1-2	TGCGCCAGCAGCCAAGATCCTTCAGGGGTCCTTAGCTATGGCTACACCTTC	CASSQDPSGVLSYGYTF
-	TRBV4-2	-	TRBJ1-5	TGTGCCAGCAGCCAGGAGGGGACTCTAAATCAGCCCCAGCATTTT	CASSQEGTLNQPQHF
TRBD2	TRBV10-3	-	TRBJ2-3	TGTGCCATCAGTACGGGACTAGAATGGGATACGCAGTATTTT	CAISTGLEWDTQYF
-	TRBV5-1	once	TRBJ2-1	TGCGCCAGCAGCCCGGCCGGACTAGAGGGGGAGAATGAGCAGTTCTTC	CASSPAGLEGENEQFF
TRBD1	TRBV6-5	-	TRBJ2-7	TGTGCCAGCAGTAATGGACAGGGCGTCGAGCAGTACTTC	CASSNGQGVEQYF
TRBD2	TRBV27	once	TRBJ2-3	TGTGCCAGCGGATGGTACCTAGCGGGAAGCACAGATACGCAGTATTTT	CASGWYLAGSTDTQYF
-	TRBV21-1	-	TRBJ1-1	TGTGCCAGCAGCACCCGGGGGACAGGGCGGGCTGAAGCTTTCTTT	CASSTRGTGRAEAFF
-	TRBV27	-	TRBJ2-1	TGTGCCAGCAGTTTAATATCCTACAATGAGCAGTTCTTC	CASSLISYNEQFF
-	TRBV28	-	TRBJ2-7	TGTGCCAGCAGTTTGCCCGAGGACTACGAGCAGTACTTC	CASSLPEDYEQYF
-	TRBV29-1	-	TRBJ2-5	TGCAGCGTTGTTCGGGACAAAAAAGAGACCCAGTACTTC	CSVVRDKKETQYF
-	TRBV19	-	TRBJ1-1	TGTGCCAGTAGCCTACCCCGTCAGGGGCGAAGAATGAACACTGAAGCTTTCTTT	CASSLPRQGRRMNTEAFF
-	TRBV5-4	once	TRBJ2-5	TGTGCCAGCAGGAGCGTGGGGGGTGAAGAGACCCAGTACTTC	CASRSVGGEETQYF
-	TRBV7-9	-	TRBJ2-7	TGTGCCAGCACCCCAGGTGAGAACTACGAGCAGTACTTC	CASTPGENYEQYF
-	TRBV10-3	-	TRBJ2-5	TGTGCCATCAGTGAACCAAGGGAGACCCAGTACTTC	CAISEPRETQYF